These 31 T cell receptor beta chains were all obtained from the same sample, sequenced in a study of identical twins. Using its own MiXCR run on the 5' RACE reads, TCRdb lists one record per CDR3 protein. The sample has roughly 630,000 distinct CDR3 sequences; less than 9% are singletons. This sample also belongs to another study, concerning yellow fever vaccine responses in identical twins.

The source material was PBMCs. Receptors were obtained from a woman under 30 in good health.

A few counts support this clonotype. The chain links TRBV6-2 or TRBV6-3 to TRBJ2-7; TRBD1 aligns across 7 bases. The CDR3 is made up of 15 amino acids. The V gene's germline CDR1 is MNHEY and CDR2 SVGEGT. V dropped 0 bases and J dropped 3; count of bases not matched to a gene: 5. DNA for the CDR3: TGTGCCAGCAGTTACTCAGGAACAGGGGACTACGAGCAGTACGTC. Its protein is CASSYSGTGDYEQYV.

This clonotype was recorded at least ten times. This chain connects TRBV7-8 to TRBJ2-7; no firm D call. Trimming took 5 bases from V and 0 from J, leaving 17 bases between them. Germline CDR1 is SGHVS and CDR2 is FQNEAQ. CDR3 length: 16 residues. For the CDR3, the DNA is TGTGCCAGCAGCCTGACCGGCGTATTAAGCTCCTACGAGCAGTACGTC. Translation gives CASSLTGVLSSYEQYV.

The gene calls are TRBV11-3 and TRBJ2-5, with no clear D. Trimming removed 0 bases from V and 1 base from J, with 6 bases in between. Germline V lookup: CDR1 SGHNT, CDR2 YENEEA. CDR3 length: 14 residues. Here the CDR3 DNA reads TGTGCCAGCAGCTTAGAGTGGATCCAAGAGACCCAGTACTTC. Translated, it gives CASSLEWIQETQYF.

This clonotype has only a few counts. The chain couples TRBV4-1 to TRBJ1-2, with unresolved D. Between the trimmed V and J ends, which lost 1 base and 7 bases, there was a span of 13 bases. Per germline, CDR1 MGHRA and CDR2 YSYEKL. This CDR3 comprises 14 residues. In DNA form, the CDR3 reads TGCGCCAGCAGCCAAGTCGTAGGTTCTACTGGCTACACCTTC. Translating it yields CASSQVVGSTGYTF.

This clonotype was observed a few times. The CDR3 nucleotides read TGTGCCAGCAGCTTATCCCAAATAGCGGGAGGGTATTACAATGAGCAGTTCTTC. Its translation is CASSLSQIAGGYYNEQFF. The rearrangement uses TRBV11-1 and TRBJ2-1; 11 bases line up with TRBD2. This CDR3 has 18 amino acids. In germline, CDR1 is SGHAT, CDR2 FQDESV (reference sequence). Germline trimming cut 2 bases from V and 4 bases from J; bases unmatched to any gene: 10. The full variable domain, rest sourced from reference TRBV11-1 and TRBJ2-1, is EAEVAQSPRYKITEKSQAVAFWCDPISGHATLYWYRQILGQGPELLVQFQDESVVDDSQLPKDRFSAERLKGVDSTLKIQPAELGDSAMYLCASSLSQIAGGYYNEQFFGPGTRLTVL.

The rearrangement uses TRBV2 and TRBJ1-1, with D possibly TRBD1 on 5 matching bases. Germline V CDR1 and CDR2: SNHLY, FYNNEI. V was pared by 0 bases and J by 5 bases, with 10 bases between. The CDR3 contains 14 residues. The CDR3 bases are TGTGCCAGCAGTGAAGCGCTGGGGGAAACTGAAGCTTTCTTT. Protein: CASSEALGETEAFF.

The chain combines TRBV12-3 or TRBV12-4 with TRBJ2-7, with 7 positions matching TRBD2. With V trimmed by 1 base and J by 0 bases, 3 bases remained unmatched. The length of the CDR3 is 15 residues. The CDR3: CASSLGGRASYEQYF. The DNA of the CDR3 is TGTGCCAGCAGTTTAGGTGGGAGGGCCTCCTACGAGCAGTACTTC.

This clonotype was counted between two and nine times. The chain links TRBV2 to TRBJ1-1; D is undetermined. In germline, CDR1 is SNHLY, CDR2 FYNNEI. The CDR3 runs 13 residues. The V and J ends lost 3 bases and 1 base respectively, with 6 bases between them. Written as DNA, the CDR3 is TGTGCCAGCAGTGAGGCGGCGAACACTGAAGCTTTCTTT. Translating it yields CASSEAANTEAFF.

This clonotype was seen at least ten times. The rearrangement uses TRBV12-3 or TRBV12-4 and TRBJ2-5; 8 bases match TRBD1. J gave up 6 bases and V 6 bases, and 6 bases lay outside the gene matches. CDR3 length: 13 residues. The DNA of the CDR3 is TGTGCCAGCAGCCCAGGGGGCTTAAAGACCCAGTACTTC. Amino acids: CASSPGGLKTQYF.

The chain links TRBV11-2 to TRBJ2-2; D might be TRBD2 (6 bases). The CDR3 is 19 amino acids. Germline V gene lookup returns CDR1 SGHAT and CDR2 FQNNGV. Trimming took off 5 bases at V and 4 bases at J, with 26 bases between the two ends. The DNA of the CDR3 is TGTGCCAGCAGCACCGGCCCCGGAGGGTCGGATGCGGTCACCGGGGAGCTGTTTTTT. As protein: CASSTGPGGSDAVTGELFF.

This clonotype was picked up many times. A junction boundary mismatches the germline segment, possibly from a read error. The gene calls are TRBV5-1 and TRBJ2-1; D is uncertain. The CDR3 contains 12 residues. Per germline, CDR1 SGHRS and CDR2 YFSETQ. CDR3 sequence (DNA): TGTGCCAGCAGTTTATCGGTGAATGAGCAGTTCTTC. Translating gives CASSLSVNEQFF. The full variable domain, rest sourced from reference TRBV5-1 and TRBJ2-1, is KAGVTQTPRYLIKTRGQQVTLSCSPISGHRSVSWYQQTPGQGLQFLFEYFSETQRNKGNFPGRFSGRQFSNSRSEMNVSTLELGDSALYLCASSLSVNEQFFGPGTRLTVL.

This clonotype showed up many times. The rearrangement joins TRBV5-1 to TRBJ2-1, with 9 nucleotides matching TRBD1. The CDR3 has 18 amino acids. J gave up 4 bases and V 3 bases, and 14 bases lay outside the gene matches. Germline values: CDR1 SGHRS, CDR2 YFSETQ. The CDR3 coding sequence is TGCGCCAGCAGCTACCTAACAGGGGGCACCTCGAAGTACAATGAGCAGTTCTTC. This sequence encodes CASSYLTGGTSKYNEQFF. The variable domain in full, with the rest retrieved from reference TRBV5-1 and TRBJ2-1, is KAGVTQTPRYLIKTRGQQVTLSCSPISGHRSVSWYQQTPGQGLQFLFEYFSETQRNKGNFPGRFSGRQFSNSRSEMNVSTLELGDSALYLCASSYLTGGTSKYNEQFFGPGTRLTVL.

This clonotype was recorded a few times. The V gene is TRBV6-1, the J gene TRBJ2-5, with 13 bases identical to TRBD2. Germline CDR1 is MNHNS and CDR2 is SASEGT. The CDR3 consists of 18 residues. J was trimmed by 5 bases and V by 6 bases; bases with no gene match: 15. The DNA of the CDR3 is TGTGCCAGCAGCATTAACCTACTAGCGGGGGGGATCGGGGAGACCCAGTACTTC. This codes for CASSINLLAGGIGETQYF.

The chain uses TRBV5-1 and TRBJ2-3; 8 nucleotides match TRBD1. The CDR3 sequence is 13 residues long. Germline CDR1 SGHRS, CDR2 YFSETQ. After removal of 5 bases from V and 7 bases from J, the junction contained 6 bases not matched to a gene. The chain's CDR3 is CASRTGGSNTQYF. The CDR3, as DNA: TGCGCCAGCAGAACAGGGGGTTCTAATACGCAGTATTTT.

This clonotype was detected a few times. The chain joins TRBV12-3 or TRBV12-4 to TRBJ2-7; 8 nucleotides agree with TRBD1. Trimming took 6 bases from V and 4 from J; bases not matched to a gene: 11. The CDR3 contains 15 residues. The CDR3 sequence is CASSLKLQGVYEQYF. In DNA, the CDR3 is TGTGCCAGCAGCCTCAAACTACAGGGGGTTTACGAGCAGTACTTC.

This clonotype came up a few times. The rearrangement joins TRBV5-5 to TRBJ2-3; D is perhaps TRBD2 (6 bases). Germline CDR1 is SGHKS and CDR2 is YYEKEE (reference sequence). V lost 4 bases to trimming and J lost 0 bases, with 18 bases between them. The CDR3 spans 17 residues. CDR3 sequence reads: CASSPGAAGPSTDTQYF. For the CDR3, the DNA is TGTGCCAGCAGCCCGGGAGCAGCGGGTCCTAGCACAGATACGCAGTATTTT.

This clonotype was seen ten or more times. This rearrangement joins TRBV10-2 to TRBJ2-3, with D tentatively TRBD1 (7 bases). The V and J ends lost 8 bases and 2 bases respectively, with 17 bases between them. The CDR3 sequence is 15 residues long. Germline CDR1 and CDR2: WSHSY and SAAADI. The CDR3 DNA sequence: TGCGCCAGCGGGGCAGGGGGGTCATCCACAGATACGCAGTATTTT. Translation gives CASGAGGSSTDTQYF.

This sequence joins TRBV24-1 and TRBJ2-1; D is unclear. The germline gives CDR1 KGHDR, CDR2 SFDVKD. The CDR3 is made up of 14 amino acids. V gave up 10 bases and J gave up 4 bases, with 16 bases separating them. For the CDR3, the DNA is TGTGCCACTCCAATCCCAGAATTGTACAATGAGCAGTTCTTC. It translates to CATPIPELYNEQFF.

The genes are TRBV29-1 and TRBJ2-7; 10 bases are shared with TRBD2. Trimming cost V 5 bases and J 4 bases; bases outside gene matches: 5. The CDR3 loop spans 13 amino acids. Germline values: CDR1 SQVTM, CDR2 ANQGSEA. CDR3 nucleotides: TGCAGCGTTATGACTAGCGGGTTGTACGAGCAGTACTTC. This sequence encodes CSVMTSGLYEQYF.

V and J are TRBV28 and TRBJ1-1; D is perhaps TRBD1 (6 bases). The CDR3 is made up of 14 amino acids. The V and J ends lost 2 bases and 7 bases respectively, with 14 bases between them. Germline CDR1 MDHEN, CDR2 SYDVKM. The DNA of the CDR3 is TGTGCCAGCAGTTTAGGGGGGGCCGGGGTTGAAGCTTTCTTT. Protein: CASSLGGAGVEAFF.

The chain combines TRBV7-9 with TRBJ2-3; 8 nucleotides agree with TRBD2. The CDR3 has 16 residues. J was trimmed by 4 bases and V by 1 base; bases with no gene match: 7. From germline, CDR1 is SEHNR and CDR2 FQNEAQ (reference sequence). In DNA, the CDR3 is TGTGCCAGCAGCTTAGTTGGCGCGGGGGGACCAGATACGCAGTATTTT. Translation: CASSLVGAGGPDTQYF.

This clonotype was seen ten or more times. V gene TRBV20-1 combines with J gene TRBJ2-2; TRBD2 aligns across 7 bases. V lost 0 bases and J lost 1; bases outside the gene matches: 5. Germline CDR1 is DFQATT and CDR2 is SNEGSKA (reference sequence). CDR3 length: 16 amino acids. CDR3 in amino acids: CSARDRASGNTGELFF. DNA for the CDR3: TGCAGTGCTAGAGATCGGGCTAGCGGGAACACCGGGGAGCTGTTTTTT.

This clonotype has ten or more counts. The CDR3 loop reads CASTQTRDRPNYGYTF. The CDR3 DNA sequence: TGTGCCAGCACCCAAACCCGAGACAGACCTAACTATGGCTACACCTTC. The chain has TRBV12-3 or TRBV12-4 and TRBJ1-2, with a possible D match to TRBD1 (5 bases). The CDR3 has 16 residues. Trimming shortened V by 7 bases and J by 0 bases, and 18 bases separated the two germline ends.

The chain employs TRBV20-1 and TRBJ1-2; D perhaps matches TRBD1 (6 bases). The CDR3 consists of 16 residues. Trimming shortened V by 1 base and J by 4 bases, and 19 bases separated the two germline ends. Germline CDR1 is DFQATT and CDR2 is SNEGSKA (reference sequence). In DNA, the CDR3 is TGCAGTGCTAGAGTGGGGAGCCCGGGGGGCCCCTATGGCTACACCTTC. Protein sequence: CSARVGSPGGPYGYTF.

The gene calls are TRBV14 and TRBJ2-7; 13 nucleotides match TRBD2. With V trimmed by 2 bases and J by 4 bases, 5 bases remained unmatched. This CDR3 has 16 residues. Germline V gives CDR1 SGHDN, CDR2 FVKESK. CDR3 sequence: CASSQPTSGRVYEQYF. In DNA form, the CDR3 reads TGTGCCAGCAGCCAACCAACTAGCGGGAGGGTATACGAGCAGTACTTC.

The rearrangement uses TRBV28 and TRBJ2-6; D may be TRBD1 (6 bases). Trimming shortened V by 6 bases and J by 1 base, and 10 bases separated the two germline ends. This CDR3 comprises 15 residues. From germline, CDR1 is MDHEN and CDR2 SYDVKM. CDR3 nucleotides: TGTGCCAGCAGGAGAGGGGGATCTGGGGCCAACGTCCTGACTTTC. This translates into CASRRGGSGANVLTF.

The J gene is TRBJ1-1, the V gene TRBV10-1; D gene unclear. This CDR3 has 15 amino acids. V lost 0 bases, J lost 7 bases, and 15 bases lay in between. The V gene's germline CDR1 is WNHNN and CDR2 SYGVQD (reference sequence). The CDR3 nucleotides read TGCGCCAGCAGTGAGTCGAGAAGGGAATCCAATGAAGCTTTCTTT. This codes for CASSESRRESNEAFF.

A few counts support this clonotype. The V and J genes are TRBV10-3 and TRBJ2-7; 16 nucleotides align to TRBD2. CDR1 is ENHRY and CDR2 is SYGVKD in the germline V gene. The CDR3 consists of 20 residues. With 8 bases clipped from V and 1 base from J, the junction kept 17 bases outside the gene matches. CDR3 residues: CAIGPGTSGRANLISYEQYF. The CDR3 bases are TGTGCCATCGGACCCGGGACTAGCGGGAGGGCCAACCTTATATCCTACGAGCAGTACTTC.

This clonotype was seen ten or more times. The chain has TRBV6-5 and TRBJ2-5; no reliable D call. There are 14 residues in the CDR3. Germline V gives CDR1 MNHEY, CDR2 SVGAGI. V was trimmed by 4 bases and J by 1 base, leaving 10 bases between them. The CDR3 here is CASSSGSFQETQYF. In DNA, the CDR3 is TGTGCCAGCAGTTCCGGTTCCTTCCAAGAGACCCAGTACTTC.

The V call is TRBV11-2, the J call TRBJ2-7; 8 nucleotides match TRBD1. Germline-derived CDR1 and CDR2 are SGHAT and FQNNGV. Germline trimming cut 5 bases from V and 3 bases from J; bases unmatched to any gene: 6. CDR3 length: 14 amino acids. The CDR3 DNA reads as TGTGCCAGCAGCCTGGACAGGGTCCGCTACGAGCAGTACGTC. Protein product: CASSLDRVRYEQYV.

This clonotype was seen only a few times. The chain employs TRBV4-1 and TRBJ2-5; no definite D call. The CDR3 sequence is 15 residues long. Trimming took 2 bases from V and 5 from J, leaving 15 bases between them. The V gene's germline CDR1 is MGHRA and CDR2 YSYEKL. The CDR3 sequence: CASSQLSLPSETQYF. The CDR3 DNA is TGCGCCAGCAGCCAATTAAGTCTCCCCTCTGAGACCCAGTACTTC.